This TCR beta chain emerged from a study of siplizumab effects on memory and regulatory T cells. Data came from immunoSEQ multiplex PCR; TCRdb stores just in-frame clones and leaves some out. The table shows around 100,000 clones, with 94% occurring only once. The CDR3 has 14 amino acids. Trimming removed 5 bases from V and 6 bases from J, with 16 bases in between. CDR1 is SEHNR and CDR2 is FQNEAQ in the germline V gene (reference sequence). This TCR came from a human donor in good health. The gene calls are TRBV7-9 and TRBJ1-2; a possible D gene is TRBD1 (6 bases). Sequenced input: non-Treg CD4+ T cells sorted from blood. CDR3 in amino acids: CASSLQTGGHGYTF. As DNA, the CDR3 is TGTGCCAGCAGCCTACAGACAGGAGGACATGGCTACACCTTC. The full variable domain, its missing parts supplied by reference TRBV7-9 and TRBJ1-2, is DTGVSQNPRHKITKRGQNVTFRCDPISEHNRLYWYRQTLGQGPEFLTYFQNEAQLEKSRLLSDRFSAERPKGSFSTLEIQRTEQGDSAMYLCASSLQTGGHGYTFGSGTRLTVV.